This T cell receptor beta chain was sequenced for a study of shared clonotypes between healthy human individuals. Germline values: CDR1 ENHRY, CDR2 SYGVKD. V was pared by 3 bases and J by 1 base, with 5 bases of the junction left unmatched. The CDR3 is 16 amino acids. Only in-frame clones appear in the TCRdb table, and some are missing; sequencing was by immunoSEQ multiplex PCR. The repertoire holds about 2,200,000 clones, with about 93% as singletons. CD8 cells classed as naive were CD45RO-negative and positively selected for CCR7, excluding terminally differentiated effector memory CD45RA+ cells. The sequenced sample was naive CD8+ T cells from PBMCs. The V gene is TRBV10-3, the J gene TRBJ2-3, with 9 bases that match TRBD2. The sequence came from a man between 18 and 29 years old in good health. Some clones in this sample may be carry-over from other donors' samples. Written as DNA, the CDR3 is TGTGCCATCAGTGACAGTAGCGGGAGAGGCACAGATACGCAGTATTTT. It is translated as CAISDSSGRGTDTQYF.